This passage covers 8 T cell receptor beta chains from one sample sequenced in a study of CD8 T cells in ankylosing spondylitis. TCRdb reanalysed the 5' RACE reads using MiXCR and keeps one entry per CDR3 protein. The table has 300,000 to 350,000 distinct CDR3 sequences, roughly 14% seen once. The sample was blood, either unsorted or a sorted T cell fraction (not recorded which). The receptor source for this set is a male donor with ankylosing spondylitis or in good health (not recorded which).

The chain has TRBV12-3 or TRBV12-4 and TRBJ2-1, with TRBD1 matching 7 bases. This CDR3 region has 13 residues. The V segment lost 5 bases and the J segment 7 bases; nucleotides outside the gene matches: 5. The CDR3 spells CASSEGTANEQFF. CDR3 nucleotide sequence: TGTGCCAGCAGTGAGGGGACAGCTAATGAGCAGTTCTTC.

This chain joins TRBV5-1 and TRBJ1-1, with TRBD1 matching 10 bases. Germline CDR1 is SGHRS and CDR2 is YFSETQ. Trimming took 4 bases from V and 3 from J; bases not matched to a gene: 3. The length of the CDR3 is 14 residues. CDR3 amino acids: CASSRQGADTEAFF. The CDR3 coding sequence is TGCGCCAGCAGCCGACAGGGGGCGGACACTGAAGCTTTCTTT.

This chain links TRBV6-2 or TRBV6-3 with TRBJ2-6; TRBD1 might be the D (5 bases). Germline assignment: CDR1 MNHEY and CDR2 SVGEGT. The V gene lost 6 bases and the J gene lost 1 base, with 10 bases spanning the gap. The CDR3 is made up of 15 amino acids. The CDR3 reads CASSLRVSGANVLTF. The CDR3 bases are TGTGCCAGCAGCCTCAGGGTTTCTGGGGCCAACGTCCTGACTTTC.

This clonotype was picked up one time. V usage is TRBV11-2 and J usage is TRBJ2-1; D gene unclear. The CDR3 is 14 amino acids. Germline V gene data show CDR1 as SGHAT and CDR2 as FQNNGV. Trimming pared 5 bases from V and 8 bases from J, leaving 16 bases between. Here the CDR3 reads CASSLYVQNDEQFF. In nucleotides, the CDR3 is TGTGCCAGCAGCCTTTATGTCCAGAACGATGAGCAGTTCTTC.

This clonotype came up a few times. The chain couples TRBV12-3 or TRBV12-4 to TRBJ2-3; D gene ambiguous. This CDR3 has 11 residues. Trimming shortened V by 3 bases and J by 7 bases, and 5 bases separated the two germline ends. The DNA for the CDR3 is TGTGCCAGCAGTTTTAGATATACGCAGTATTTT. It yields the protein CASSFRYTQYF.

This chain links TRBV15 with TRBJ2-3, with D perhaps TRBD1 (6 bases). CDR3 length equals 17 residues. V was cut by 0 bases and J by 4 bases, with 17 bases left in between. From germline, CDR1 is LNHNV and CDR2 YYDKDF (reference sequence). Here the CDR3 DNA reads TGTGCCACCAGCAGAGATAGTTTCGGCCCAGGGGCAGATACGCAGTATTTT. It is translated as CATSRDSFGPGADTQYF.

The genes are TRBV7-2 and TRBJ2-4; perhaps TRBD1 as D (7 bases). Trimming stripped 5 bases from V and 0 bases from J, with 14 bases between. Per germline, CDR1 SGHTA and CDR2 FQGNSA. The CDR3 length is 16 residues. CDR3: CASSLGGTVAKNIQYF. The CDR3 DNA reads as TGTGCCAGCAGCCTAGGGGGGACAGTAGCCAAAAACATTCAGTACTTC.

V is TRBV14 and J is TRBJ2-2; 7 nucleotides match TRBD1. Germline V CDR1 and CDR2: SGHDN, FVKESK. The V segment lost 4 bases and the J segment 4 bases; nucleotides outside the gene matches: 9. The CDR3 runs to 16 residues. CDR3 in DNA: TGTGCCAGCAGCCTCCTCCCACAGGGGATCACCGGGGAGCTGTTTTTT. Translating gives CASSLLPQGITGELFF.